This T cell receptor beta chain was found in a study of blood T cell repertoires in COVID-19. As for the study in general: PBMCs, B-cell-depleted T cells, or T cells provided the cDNA or gDNA that made up the material.

Sequencing used immunoSEQ multiplex PCR; TCRdb keeps in-frame clones, though not all of them. The sample lists 180,000 or so clones; 86% were seen once. The CDR3 consists of 14 residues. Unmatched junction bases numbered 4, after V lost 4 bases and J lost 3 bases. In germline, CDR1 is SNHLY, CDR2 FYNNEI. The V call is TRBV2, the J call TRBJ1-2; 8 positions match TRBD1. The source is a woman in her 30s with active or convalescent COVID-19. The material sequenced was peripheral blood. The CDR3 protein is CASSVTGVDYGYTF. For the CDR3, the DNA is TGTGCCAGCAGTGTGACAGGGGTTGACTATGGCTACACCTTC. Combining the CDR3 with reference TRBV2 and TRBJ1-2 gives the whole variable domain EPEVTQTPSHQVTQMGQEVILRCVPISNHLYFYWYRQILGQKVEFLVSFYNNEISEKSEIFDDQFSVERPDGSNFTLKIRSTKLEDSAMYFCASSVTGVDYGYTFGSGTRLTVV.